This T cell receptor (beta chain) derives from a study of PD-L1 blockade in urothelial cancer. Looking at the study overall: The authors examined blood 3 weeks (second dose) and 6 weeks after treatment start.

Added to each PCR by spiking were synthetic TCR analog templates. The table came from immunoSEQ multiplex PCR; TCRdb's copy has only in-frame clones and leaves some out. The profile shows some 30,000 clones, about 90% of them singletons. V dropped 2 bases and J dropped 7 bases, with 11 bases sitting between them. CDR3 length equals 14 residues. The germline gives CDR1 KGHSH, CDR2 LQKENI. This clone has just one count. The rearrangement joins TRBV18 to TRBJ2-2; tentatively, D is TRBD1 (6 bases). The sequences come from PBMCs, collected around atezolizumab (anti-PD-L1) treatment. This sequence was found in a man aged 50-60 years with urothelial cancer. CDR3 loop: CASSPAGAIGELFF. The CDR3 DNA reads as TGTGCCAGCTCACCAGCAGGGGCGATCGGGGAGCTGTTTTTT.